The 5 T cell receptor beta chains reported below all come from one sample, sequenced in a study of cytomegalovirus exposure and HLA in healthy donors. The PCR used 60 Vbeta and 13 Jbeta primers. Here immunoSEQ multiplex PCR was the method, and the copy in TCRdb shows in-frame clones only, minus some. The top ten hold around 2.5% of the sample, which has more than 110,000 clones, 75% to 85% seen once. Source material: PBMCs. The receptors were gathered from a man over 45 in good health and CMV-seronegative.

J is TRBJ1-2 and V is TRBV25-1; TRBD1 aligns across 9 bases. This CDR3 contains 15 residues. Germline CDR1 is MGHDK and CDR2 is SYGVNS. V shed 7 bases and J 4 bases; nucleotides not matched to a gene: 10. CDR3 residues: CASTGGDRDGYGYTF. The CDR3 region has the DNA TGTGCCAGCACAGGAGGGGACAGGGACGGCTATGGCTACACCTTC.

The CDR3: CASSDSSGAAATQYF. The CDR3 nucleotides read TGTGCCAGCAGTGACTCCAGCGGGGCCGCCGCTACGCAGTATTTT. V and J are TRBV6-4 and TRBJ2-3; 7 bases fit TRBD2. V shed 0 bases and J 8 bases; nucleotides not matched to a gene: 8. The CDR3 has 15 residues. CDR1 MRHNA and CDR2 SNTAGT come from the germline V gene.

This clone was detected only once. The chain joins TRBV7-8 to TRBJ1-5; D is possibly TRBD1 (5 bases). CDR3 length equals 15 residues. Trimming removed 6 bases from V and 0 bases from J, with 12 bases in between. Germline V gives CDR1 SGHVS, CDR2 FQNEAQ. For the CDR3, the DNA is TGTGCCAGCAGTTTGGGGCAGGATAGCAATCAGCCCCAGCATTTT. Translation: CASSLGQDSNQPQHF.

The V call is TRBV9, the J call TRBJ2-1; 13 bases line up with TRBD2. V lost 3 bases, J lost 0 bases, and 9 bases stayed unmatched. In germline, CDR1 is SGDLS, CDR2 YYNGEE. This CDR3 region has 19 residues. CDR3 residues: CASSGEPGLAGLSYNEQFF. The CDR3 DNA reads TGTGCCAGCAGCGGAGAGCCGGGACTAGCGGGGCTCTCCTACAATGAGCAGTTCTTC.

The table lists this clone with a count of one. This chain uses TRBV28 with TRBJ1-2; no clear D gene. CDR3 size: 13 residues. V shed 6 bases and J shed 3 bases, with 11 bases lying between them. The V gene's germline CDR1 is MDHEN and CDR2 SYDVKM. The CDR3, as DNA: TGTGCCAGCAGCCAAGACTTGGACTATGGCTACACCTTC. Protein sequence: CASSQDLDYGYTF.